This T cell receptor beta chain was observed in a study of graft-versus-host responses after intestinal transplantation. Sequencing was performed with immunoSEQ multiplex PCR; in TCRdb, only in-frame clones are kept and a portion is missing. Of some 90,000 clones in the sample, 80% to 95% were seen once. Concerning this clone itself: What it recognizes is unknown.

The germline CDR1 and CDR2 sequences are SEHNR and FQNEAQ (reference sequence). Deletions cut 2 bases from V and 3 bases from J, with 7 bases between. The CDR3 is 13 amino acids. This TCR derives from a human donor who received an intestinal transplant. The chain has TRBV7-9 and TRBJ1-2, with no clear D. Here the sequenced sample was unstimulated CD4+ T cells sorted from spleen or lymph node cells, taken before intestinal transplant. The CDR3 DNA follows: TGTGCCAGCAGCTTACTGGCCGACTATGGCTACACCTTC. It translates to CASSLLADYGYTF.